This T cell receptor beta chain emerged from a study of regulatory T cells. Overall study findings and caveats: Patient repertoires had restricted TRB V-J pairs and skewed V and J usage, most in Tregs. Hydrophobic residues at CDR3 positions 6 and 7 were enriched in conventional CD4+ T cells of CD3G-deficient patients.

The V gene end was trimmed by 1 base and the J gene end by 1 base; junction bases not matched to a gene: 12. The CDR3 consists of 19 residues. The germline gives CDR1 PRHDT, CDR2 FYEKMQ (reference sequence). Sorting split CD4+ cells into CD25-high CD127-low Tregs and CD25-low CD127-high conventional T cells. The primer mix had 52 TRBV and 13 TRBJ primers. Repertoires were generated with immunoSEQ multiplex PCR, while TCRdb's copy carries only in-frame clones and drops some. Here the sample spans 20,000 to 25,000 clones, roughly 90% being singletons. On this clone: What it binds is not known.

V is TRBV13 and J is TRBJ2-3; 9 positions agree with TRBD2. The sequenced sample consisted of conventional CD4+ T cells sorted from blood. This receptor was identified in a child between 10 and 17 years old with CD3G deficiency. CDR3 in DNA: TGTGCCAGCAGCTTAGTTCCGCGGGAGGGCCCTCGGGGCACAGATACGCAGTATTTT. Translation: CASSLVPREGPRGTDTQYF.